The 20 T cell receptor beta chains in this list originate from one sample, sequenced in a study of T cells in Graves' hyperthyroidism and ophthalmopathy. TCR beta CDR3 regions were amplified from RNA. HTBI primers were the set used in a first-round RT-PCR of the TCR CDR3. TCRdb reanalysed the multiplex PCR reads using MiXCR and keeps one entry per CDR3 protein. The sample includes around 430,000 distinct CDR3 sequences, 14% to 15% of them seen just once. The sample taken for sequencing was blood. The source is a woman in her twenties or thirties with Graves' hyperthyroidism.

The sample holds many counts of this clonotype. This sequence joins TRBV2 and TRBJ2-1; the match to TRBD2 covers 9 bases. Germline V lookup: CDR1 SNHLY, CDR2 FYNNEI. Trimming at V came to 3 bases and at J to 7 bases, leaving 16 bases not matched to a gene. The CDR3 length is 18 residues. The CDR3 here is CASSELPGGREGTNEQFF. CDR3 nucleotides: TGTGCCAGCAGTGAGCTCCCCGGGGGGCGGGAGGGTACGAATGAGCAGTTCTTC.

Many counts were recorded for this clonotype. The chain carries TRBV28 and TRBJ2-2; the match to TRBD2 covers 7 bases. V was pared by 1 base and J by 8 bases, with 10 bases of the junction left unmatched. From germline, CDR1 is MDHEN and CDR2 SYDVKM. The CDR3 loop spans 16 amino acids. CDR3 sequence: CASSLSAGEKAGELFF. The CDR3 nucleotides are TGTGCCAGCAGTTTATCGGCGGGAGAAAAGGCGGGGGAGCTGTTTTTT.

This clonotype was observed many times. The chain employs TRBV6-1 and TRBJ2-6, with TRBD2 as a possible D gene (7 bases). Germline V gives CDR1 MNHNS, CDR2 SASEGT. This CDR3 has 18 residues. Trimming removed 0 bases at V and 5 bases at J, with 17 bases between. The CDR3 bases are TGTGCCAGCAGTGAAGCTTGGGGGGGCACGTCTCGGGCCAACGTCCTGACTTTC. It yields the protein CASSEAWGGTSRANVLTF.

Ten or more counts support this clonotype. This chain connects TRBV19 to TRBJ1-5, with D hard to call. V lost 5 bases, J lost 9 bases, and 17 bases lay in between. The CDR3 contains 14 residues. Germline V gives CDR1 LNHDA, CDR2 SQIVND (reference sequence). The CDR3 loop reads CASSFSPERRPQHF. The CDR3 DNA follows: TGTGCCAGTAGTTTTTCCCCCGAGCGGCGGCCCCAGCATTTT.

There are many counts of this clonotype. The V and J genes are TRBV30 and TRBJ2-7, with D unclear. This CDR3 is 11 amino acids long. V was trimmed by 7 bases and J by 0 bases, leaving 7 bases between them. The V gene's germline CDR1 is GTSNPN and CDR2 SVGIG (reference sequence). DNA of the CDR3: TGTGCCTTAGTCGCCTCCTACGAGCAGTACTTC. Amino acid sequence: CALVASYEQYF. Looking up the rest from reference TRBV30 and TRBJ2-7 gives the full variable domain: SQTIHQWPATLVQPVGSPLSLECTVEGTSNPNLYWYRQAAGRGLQLLFYSVGIGQISSEVPQNLSASRPQDRQFILSSKKLLLSDSGFYLCALVASYEQYFGPGTRLTVT.

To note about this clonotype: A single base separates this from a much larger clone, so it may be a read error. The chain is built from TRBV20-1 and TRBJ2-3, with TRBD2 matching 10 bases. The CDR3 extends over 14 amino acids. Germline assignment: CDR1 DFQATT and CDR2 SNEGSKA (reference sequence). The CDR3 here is CSAPSGSGTDTKYF. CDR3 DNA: TGCAGTGCTCCTAGCGGGAGCGGCACAGATACGAAGTATTTT.

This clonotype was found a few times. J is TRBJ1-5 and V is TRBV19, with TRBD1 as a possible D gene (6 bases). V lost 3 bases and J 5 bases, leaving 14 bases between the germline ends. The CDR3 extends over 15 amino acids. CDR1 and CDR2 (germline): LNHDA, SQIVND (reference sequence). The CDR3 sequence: CASSMGRGRDQPQHF. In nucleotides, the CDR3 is TGTGCCAGTAGTATGGGCAGGGGAAGGGATCAGCCCCAGCATTTT.

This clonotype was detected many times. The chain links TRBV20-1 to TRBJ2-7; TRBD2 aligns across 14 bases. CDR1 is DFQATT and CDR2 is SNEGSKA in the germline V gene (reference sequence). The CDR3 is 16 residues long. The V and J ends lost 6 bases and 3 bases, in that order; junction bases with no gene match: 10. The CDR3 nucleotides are TGCAGTGCCCCGGGACTAGCGGGAGTATCTAGCTACGAGCAGTACTTC. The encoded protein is CSAPGLAGVSSYEQYF.

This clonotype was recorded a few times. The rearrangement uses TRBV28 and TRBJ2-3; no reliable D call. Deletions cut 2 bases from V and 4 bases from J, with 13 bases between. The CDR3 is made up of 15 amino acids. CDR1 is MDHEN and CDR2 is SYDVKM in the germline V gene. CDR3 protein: CASSLRPARPDTQYF. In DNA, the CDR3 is TGTGCCAGCAGTTTAAGGCCAGCCCGCCCAGATACGCAGTATTTT.

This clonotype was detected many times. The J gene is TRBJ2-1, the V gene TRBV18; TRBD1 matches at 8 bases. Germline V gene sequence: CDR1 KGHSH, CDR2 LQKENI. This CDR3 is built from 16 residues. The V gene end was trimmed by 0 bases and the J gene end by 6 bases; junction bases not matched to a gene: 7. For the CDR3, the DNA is TGTGCCAGCTCACCACCGGCAGGGGGCGTGGGCAATGAGCAGTTCTTC. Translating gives CASSPPAGGVGNEQFF.

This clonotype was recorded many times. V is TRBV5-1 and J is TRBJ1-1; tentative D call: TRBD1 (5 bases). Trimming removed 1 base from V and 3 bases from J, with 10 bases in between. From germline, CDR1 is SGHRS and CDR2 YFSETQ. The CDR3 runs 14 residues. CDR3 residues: CASSLRPGDTEAFF. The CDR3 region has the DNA TGCGCCAGCAGCTTGCGGCCGGGGGACACTGAAGCTTTCTTT.

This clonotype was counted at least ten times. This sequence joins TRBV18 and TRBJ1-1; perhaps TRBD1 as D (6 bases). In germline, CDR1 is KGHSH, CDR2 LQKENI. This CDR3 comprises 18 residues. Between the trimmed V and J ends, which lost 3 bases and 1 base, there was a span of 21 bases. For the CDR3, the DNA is TGTGCCAGCTCACCGATCCCCGTAAGGGGGAGGGGGAACACTGAAGCTTTCTTT. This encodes CASSPIPVRGRGNTEAFF.

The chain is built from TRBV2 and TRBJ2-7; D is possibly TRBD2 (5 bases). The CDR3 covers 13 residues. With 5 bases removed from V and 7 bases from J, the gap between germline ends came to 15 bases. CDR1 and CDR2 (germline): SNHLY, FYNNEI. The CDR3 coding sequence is TGTGCCAGCAGTAAGGACGGGGTTAGAGAGCAGTACTTC. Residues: CASSKDGVREQYF.

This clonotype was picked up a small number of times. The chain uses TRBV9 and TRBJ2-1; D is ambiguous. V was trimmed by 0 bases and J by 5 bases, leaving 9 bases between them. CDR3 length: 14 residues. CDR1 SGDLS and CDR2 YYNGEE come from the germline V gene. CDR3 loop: CASSVESGNNEQFF. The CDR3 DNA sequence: TGTGCCAGCAGCGTAGAAAGTGGGAACAATGAGCAGTTCTTC.

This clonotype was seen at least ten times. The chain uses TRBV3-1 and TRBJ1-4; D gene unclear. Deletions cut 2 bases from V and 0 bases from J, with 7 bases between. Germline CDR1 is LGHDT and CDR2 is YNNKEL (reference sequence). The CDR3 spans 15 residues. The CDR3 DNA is TGTGCCAGCAGCCAAATGCAGACAACTAATGAAAAACTGTTTTTT. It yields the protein CASSQMQTTNEKLFF.

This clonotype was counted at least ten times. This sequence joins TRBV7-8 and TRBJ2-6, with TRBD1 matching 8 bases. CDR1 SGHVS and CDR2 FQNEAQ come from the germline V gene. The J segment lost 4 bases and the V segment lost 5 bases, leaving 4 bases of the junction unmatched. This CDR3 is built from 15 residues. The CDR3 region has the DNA TGTGCCAGCAGCGAGACAGGGGTCGGGGCCAACGTCCTGACTTTC. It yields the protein CASSETGVGANVLTF.

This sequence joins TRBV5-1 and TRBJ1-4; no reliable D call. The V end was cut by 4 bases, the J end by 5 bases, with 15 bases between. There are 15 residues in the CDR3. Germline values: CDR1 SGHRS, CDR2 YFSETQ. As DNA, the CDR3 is TGCGCCAGCAGCCAGAGTGACGGAGGAAATGAAAAACTGTTTTTT. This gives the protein CASSQSDGGNEKLFF.

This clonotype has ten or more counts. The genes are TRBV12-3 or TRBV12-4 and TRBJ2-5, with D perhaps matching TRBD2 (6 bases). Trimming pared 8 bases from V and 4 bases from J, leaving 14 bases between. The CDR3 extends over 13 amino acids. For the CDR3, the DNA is TGTGCCAGCGGGCGGGACCAGGCAGAGACCCAGTACTTC. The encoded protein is CASGRDQAETQYF.

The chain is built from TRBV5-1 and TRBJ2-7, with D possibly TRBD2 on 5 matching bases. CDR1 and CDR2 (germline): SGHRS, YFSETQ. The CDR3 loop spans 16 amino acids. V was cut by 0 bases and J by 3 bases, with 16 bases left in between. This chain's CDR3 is CASSLEVSGFDYEQYF. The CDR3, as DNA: TGCGCCAGCAGCTTGGAGGTGTCGGGGTTTGACTACGAGCAGTACTTC.

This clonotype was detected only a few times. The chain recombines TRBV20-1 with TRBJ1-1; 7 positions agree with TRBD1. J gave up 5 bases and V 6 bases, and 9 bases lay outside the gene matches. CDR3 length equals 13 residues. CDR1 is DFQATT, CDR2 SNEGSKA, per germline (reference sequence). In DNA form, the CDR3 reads TGCAGTGCAAAGCAGGGGGTAGAGACTGAAGCTTTCTTT. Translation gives CSAKQGVETEAFF.